These 13 T cell receptor beta chains came from one sample sequenced in a study of shared clonotypes between healthy human individuals. Produced via immunoSEQ multiplex PCR; TCRdb's table is partial and in-frame only. The repertoire includes 180,000 or so clones, approximately 95% of them detected once, and around 0.067% sits in the top ten. Sample: naive CD4+ T cells sorted from blood. The subset denotes: CD45RA+ positively selected. These receptor sequences come from a woman aged 25 to 39 in good health.

This clone has just one count. This chain connects TRBV19 to TRBJ1-5; D call uncertain. V lost 4 bases and J lost 5, with 12 bases in between. The CDR3 is 14 residues long. Germline V gene data show CDR1 as LNHDA and CDR2 as SQIVND (reference sequence). In DNA form, the CDR3 reads TGTGCCAGTAGTACTCCCCGTCCCCATCAGCCCCAGCATTTT. Translating gives CASSTPRPHQPQHF.

This chain links TRBV27 with TRBJ1-5, with no clear D. Germline CDR1 reads MNHEY; CDR2 reads SMNVEV (reference sequence). Trimming removed 2 bases from V and 1 base from J, with 6 bases in between. CDR3 length equals 14 residues. The chain's CDR3 is CASSLTMSNQPQHF. The CDR3, as DNA: TGTGCCAGCAGTTTAACCATGAGCAATCAGCCCCAGCATTTT.

The CDR3 coding sequence is TGTGCCAGCAGCTTAAAACTAGCGGGAGGTGCCGTCTACGAGCAGTACTTC. This sequence encodes CASSLKLAGGAVYEQYF. The chain couples TRBV5-6 to TRBJ2-7; 12 nucleotides agree with TRBD2. Unmatched junction bases numbered 9, after V lost 2 bases and J lost 3 bases. The CDR3 runs 17 residues. CDR1 is SGHDT and CDR2 is YYEEEE in the germline V gene.

J is TRBJ2-5 and V is TRBV14; D could derive from TRBD1 or TRBD2 (5 bases each). V was pared by 1 base and J by 4 bases, with 10 bases between. CDR1 and CDR2 from the germline V gene are SGHDN and FVKESK. CDR3 length equals 14 residues. The CDR3 region has the DNA TGTGCCAGCAGCCAAGGCCTGGGACCAGAGACCCAGTACTTC. Protein sequence: CASSQGLGPETQYF.

This clone occurred a few times. V is TRBV21-1 and J is TRBJ1-2. TRBV21-1 counts as a pseudogene. This CDR3 spans 17 amino acids. Here the CDR3 DNA reads TGTGCCAGCAGCAAAGGCTCGAGGGGGAGGGAAGGGAAAGGCTACACCTTC. Translating it yields CASSKGSRGREGKGYTF.

This chain links TRBV15 with TRBJ1-5, with unresolved D. Germline values: CDR1 LNHNV, CDR2 YYDKDF (reference sequence). The ends were cut back, 6 bases at V and 9 bases at J, with 12 bases in the middle. This CDR3 comprises 12 residues. CDR3 amino acids: CATRSNAGPQHF. For the CDR3, the DNA is TGTGCCACCAGGTCAAACGCGGGGCCCCAGCATTTT.

J is TRBJ2-3 and V is TRBV30; 10 positions match TRBD2. The CDR3 extends over 14 amino acids. The V gene end was trimmed by 5 bases and the J gene end by 4 bases; junction bases not matched to a gene: 6. Germline assignment: CDR1 GTSNPN and CDR2 SVGIG (reference sequence). This CDR3 reads CAWLSGRAPDTQYF. CDR3 nucleotides: TGTGCCTGGTTGAGCGGGAGGGCCCCAGATACGCAGTATTTT.

The chain uses TRBV29-1 and TRBJ1-4, with 7 bases aligning to TRBD1. This CDR3 spans 13 amino acids. Germline assignment: CDR1 SQVTM and CDR2 ANQGSEA. V shed 2 bases and J 8 bases; nucleotides not matched to a gene: 5. The CDR3 loop is CSVERQGGEKLFF. DNA of the CDR3: TGCAGCGTTGAAAGACAGGGCGGCGAAAAACTGTTTTTT.

The chain couples TRBV7-2 to TRBJ2-7; TRBD2 might be the D (7 bases). V lost 1 base and J lost 3, with 13 bases in between. Germline V gene data show CDR1 as SGHTA and CDR2 as FQGNSA. The CDR3 has 15 residues. The CDR3 spells CASSLDGGGGYEQYF. CDR3 bases: TGTGCCAGCAGCTTAGATGGGGGAGGGGGCTACGAGCAGTACTTC.

The chain recombines TRBV2 with TRBJ2-6; D gene uncertain. In germline, CDR1 is SNHLY, CDR2 FYNNEI. V lost 6 bases and J 0 bases, leaving 9 bases between the germline ends. This CDR3 region has 15 residues. The CDR3 loop is CASSAASSGANVLTF. CDR3 coding DNA: TGTGCCAGCAGCGCCGCCTCCTCTGGGGCCAACGTCCTGACTTTC.

This clone appeared once. The chain links TRBV28 to TRBJ1-5; 8 nucleotides match TRBD1. The CDR3 consists of 14 residues. Trimming at V came to 5 bases and at J to 2 bases, leaving 2 bases not matched to a gene. Per the germline V gene, CDR1 is MDHEN and CDR2 is SYDVKM. CDR3 coding DNA: TGTGCCAGCAGTACAGGGGGTGGCAATCAGCCCCAGCATTTT. This gives the protein CASSTGGGNQPQHF.

The chain joins TRBV5-1 to TRBJ1-4, with D tentatively TRBD1 (5 bases). V was cut by 5 bases and J by 4 bases, with 18 bases left in between. The germline gives CDR1 SGHRS, CDR2 YFSETQ. The CDR3 is 16 residues long. CDR3 bases: TGCGCCAGCAGACAGCGTGAGGGGAGAGGTAATGAAAAACTGTTTTTT. This gives the protein CASRQREGRGNEKLFF.

V and J are TRBV20-1 and TRBJ2-3; D ambiguous. V was trimmed by 1 base and J by 6 bases, leaving 5 bases between them. Germline CDR1 is DFQATT and CDR2 is SNEGSKA (reference sequence). The CDR3 has 11 amino acids. CDR3 bases: TGCAGTGCTAGAGTAAGGGATACGCAGTATTTT. Translation: CSARVRDTQYF.